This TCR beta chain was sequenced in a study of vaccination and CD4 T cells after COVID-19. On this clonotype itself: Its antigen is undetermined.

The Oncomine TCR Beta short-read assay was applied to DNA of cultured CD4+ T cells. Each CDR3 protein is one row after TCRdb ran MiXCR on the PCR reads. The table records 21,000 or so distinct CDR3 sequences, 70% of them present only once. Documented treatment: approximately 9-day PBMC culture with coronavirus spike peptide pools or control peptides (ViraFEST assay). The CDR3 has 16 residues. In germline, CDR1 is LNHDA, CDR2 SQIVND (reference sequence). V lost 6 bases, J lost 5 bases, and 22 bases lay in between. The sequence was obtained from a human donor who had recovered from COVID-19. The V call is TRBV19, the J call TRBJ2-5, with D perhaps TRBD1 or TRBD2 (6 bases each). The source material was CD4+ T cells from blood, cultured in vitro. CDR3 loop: CASSPHTGLTGETQYF. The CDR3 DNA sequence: TGTGCCAGTAGCCCCCATACGGGACTCACAGGGGAGACCCAGTACTTC.